This T cell receptor (beta chain) was captured by sequencing in a study of Ad26.COV2.S vaccination and SARS-CoV-2 variants. Treatment indicated: roughly 20 received Ad26.COV2.S at low or high dose, single or two shots; about 5 received placebo; per-sample allocation not given. The investigators took samples on day 63 after the first vaccine or placebo injection. Expression of Wuhan-strain SARS-CoV-2 spike came from the Ad26 vector that formed the vaccine. Libraries were prepared by immunoSEQ multiplex PCR; TCRdb keeps only in-frame clonotypes and omits some of them. This sample carries about 420,000 clones, approximately 90% of them seen once, and the ten largest clones take 3.6%. V was trimmed by 5 bases and J by 6 bases, leaving 17 bases between them. Germline CDR1 and CDR2: KGHSH and LQKENI. The CDR3 has 15 amino acids.

This sequence joins TRBV18 and TRBJ2-1; TRBD1 might be the D (5 bases). The sequencing used peripheral blood, collected in a trial of Ad26.COV2.S vaccine versus placebo. This TCR was sampled from a person between 18 and 60 years old who received the Ad26.COV2.S COVID-19 vaccine or a placebo. The CDR3 region is CASSAQVTVFNEQFF. CDR3 sequence (DNA): TGTGCCAGCTCAGCACAGGTTACCGTCTTCAATGAGCAGTTCTTC.